Sequencing of this T cell receptor (beta chain) was carried out in a study of blood T cell repertoires in COVID-19. Whole-study context: Acute-phase and convalescent COVID-19 samples originated in the United States, Italy and Spain. The cDNA or gDNA used as material had been derived from T cells, B-cell-depleted T cells, or PBMCs.

Per germline, CDR1 MNHNY and CDR2 SVGAGI (reference sequence). This CDR3 has 11 residues. Trimming took 7 bases from V and 8 from J, leaving 11 bases between them. In the study's own analysis: Amplified reference gene primers provided the basis for estimating nucleated cell counts. Only in-frame clones appear in the TCRdb table, and some are missing; sequencing was by immunoSEQ multiplex PCR. V and J calls and clone size are as listed in that table; D and trimming were resolved from the DNA. The table has about 670,000 clones, 75% to 90% seen once. The chain uses TRBV6-6 and TRBJ1-2; D remains ambiguous. Input material: peripheral blood. This TCR was sampled from a woman aged 18-29 years with acute or convalescent COVID-19. In nucleotides, the CDR3 is TGTGCCAGCAAATTCCTCGTCGGCTACACCTTC. Translated: CASKFLVGYTF.